The rows below give T cell receptor beta chains drawn from one sample of a study of T-cell reconstitution after alpha-beta-depleted transplantation in children. MiXCR, run by TCRdb on the PCR reads, gives a single entry per CDR3 protein. The repertoire holds over 150,000 distinct CDR3 sequences, with approximately 7% as singletons. Sample: PBMCs, taken before TCRalphabeta/CD19-depleted stem cell transplant. The origin of the receptors is a boy under 10 years old with acute lymphoblastic leukemia, due to receive a stem cell transplant. Each CDR3 is given with its conserved first and last residue. A D gene is named only where the DNA matches it firmly. Clone sizes are given selectively: once, few, many, or a class where the clone is expanded.

clone size,V gene,J gene,D gene,CDR3 DNA,CDR3 protein
many,TRBV28,TRBJ2-7,-,TGTGCCAGCAGTTTGAGAGGGTACACTTACGAGCAGTACTTC,CASSLRGYTYEQYF
-,TRBV6-2/TRBV6-3,TRBJ1-6,-,TGTGCCAGCCGACCCTTCGATGGGAATTCACCCCTCCACTTT,CASRPFDGNSPLHF
many,TRBV7-2,TRBJ2-7,-,TGTGCCAGCAGCCTTACCCCTTACGAGCAGTACTTC,CASSLTPYEQYF
-,TRBV5-1,TRBJ2-1,-,TGCGCCAGCAGCTTGGTACCAGGGGACTACAATGAGCAGTTCTTC,CASSLVPGDYNEQFF
many,TRBV28,TRBJ1-5,-,TGTGCCAGCAGTTATCAGGGCTTCGCTCAGCCCCAGCATTTT,CASSYQGFAQPQHF
many,TRBV14,TRBJ1-3,-,TGTGCCAGCAGCCAAACGCCTAGGGGAATAGGAAACACCATATATTTT,CASSQTPRGIGNTIYF
many,TRBV3-1,TRBJ2-3,-,TGTGCCAGCAGCCAACGGCTAGTTAGGACAGATACGCAGTATTTT,CASSQRLVRTDTQYF
-,TRBV5-1,TRBJ1-2,TRBD1,TGCGCCAGCAGCCGAGGGGCCAGACAGGGCGAAAACTATGGCTACACCTTC,CASSRGARQGENYGYTF
few,TRBV29-1,TRBJ1-2,-,TGCAGCGTTGAAAGGGCGGGTACGGGATATGGCTACACCTTC,CSVERAGTGYGYTF
many,TRBV5-1,TRBJ2-1,TRBD2,TGCGCCAGCAGCTTGGTAGCGGGGGTCAATGAGCAGTTCTTC,CASSLVAGVNEQFF
many,TRBV12-3/TRBV12-4,TRBJ1-5,TRBD1,TGTGCCAGCAGCCCCCAGGACAGGGGGCTACAGCCCCAGCATTTT,CASSPQDRGLQPQHF
many,TRBV27,TRBJ2-1,-,TGTGCCAGCAGTGGCAGGGGTTACAGCTACAATGAGCAGTTCTTC,CASSGRGYSYNEQFF
many,TRBV7-9,TRBJ2-1,-,TGTGCCAGCAGCTTCCCCACAGGGCTCGGCTACAATGAGCAGTTCTTC,CASSFPTGLGYNEQFF
few,TRBV5-1,TRBJ2-7,-,TGCGCCAGCAGCTTGGGGGAGGTTCCGGGGCCCTACGAGCAGTACTTC,CASSLGEVPGPYEQYF
few,TRBV7-9,TRBJ1-2,-,TGTGCCAGCAGCTTAGTGGGGGTGGATGGCTACACCTTC,CASSLVGVDGYTF
few,TRBV11-2,TRBJ2-7,TRBD2,TGTGCCAGCAGCTCCCTTACTACTAGCGGGAGAGGCACGGGGGAGCAGTACTTC,CASSSLTTSGRGTGEQYF
-,TRBV9,TRBJ2-6,-,TGTGCCAGCAGCGTAGACGTCAGCTCTGGGGCCAACGTCCTGACTTTC,CASSVDVSSGANVLTF
many,TRBV29-1,TRBJ2-7,-,TGCAGCGTTGTTTTCCCCGGCTCCTACGAGCAGTACTTC,CSVVFPGSYEQYF
-,TRBV29-1,TRBJ1-1,TRBD1,TGCAGCGGGCGAGCCGGGACAGGGGCAAAAGCTTTCTTT,CSGRAGTGAKAFF
many,TRBV29-1,TRBJ2-1,TRBD1,TGCAGCGTGATCTGGACAGGATACAATGAGCAGTTCTTC,CSVIWTGYNEQFF
few,TRBV7-8,TRBJ2-5,TRBD2,TGTGCCAGCAGCGGAGGGGTCGGGACTAGCGAACAAGAGACCCAGTACTTC,CASSGGVGTSEQETQYF
many,TRBV29-1,TRBJ2-3,-,TGCAGCGTTGTAGGGGGGGCGACAGATACGCAGTATTTT,CSVVGGATDTQYF
few,TRBV6-5,TRBJ1-3,-,TGTGCCAGCAGTTACTCGACCCCCACCTCTGGAAACACCATATATTTT,CASSYSTPTSGNTIYF
-,TRBV27,TRBJ2-7,TRBD2,TGTGCCAGCAGTTGGGGAGGGGTCCCAAACCTGGGAGAGCAGTACTTC,CASSWGGVPNLGEQYF
many,TRBV2,TRBJ2-5,-,TGTGCCAGCAGTGTTGGACAAGGGGAGACCCAGTACTTC,CASSVGQGETQYF
few,TRBV2,TRBJ1-2,-,TGTGCCAGCAGTGTAGCCGAAAAGGACACCTTC,CASSVAEKDTF
many,TRBV6-5,TRBJ2-1,-,TGTGCCAGCAGTGTAGGTTTCGAGCAGTTCTTC,CASSVGFEQFF